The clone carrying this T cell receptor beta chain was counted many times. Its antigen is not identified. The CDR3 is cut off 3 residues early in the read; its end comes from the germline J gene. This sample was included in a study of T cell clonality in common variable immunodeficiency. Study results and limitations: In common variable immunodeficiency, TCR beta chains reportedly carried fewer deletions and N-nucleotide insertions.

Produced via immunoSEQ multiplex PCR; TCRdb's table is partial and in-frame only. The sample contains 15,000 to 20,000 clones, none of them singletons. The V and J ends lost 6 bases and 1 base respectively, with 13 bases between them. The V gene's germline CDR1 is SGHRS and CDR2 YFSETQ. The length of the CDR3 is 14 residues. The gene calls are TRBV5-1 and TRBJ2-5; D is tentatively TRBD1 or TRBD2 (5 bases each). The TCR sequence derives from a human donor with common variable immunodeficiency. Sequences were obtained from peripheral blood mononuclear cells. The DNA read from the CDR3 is TGCGCCAGCATGGTAGCAGGGAGCCAAGAGACC. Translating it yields CASMVAGSQET. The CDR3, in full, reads CASMVAGSQETQYF.